The entry below describes one TCR beta chain. The sample belongs to a study of T-cell memory formation after mild COVID-19. The CDR3 extends over 13 amino acids. The V end was cut by 10 bases, the J end by 7 bases, with 16 bases between. Germline V lookup: CDR1 KGHDR, CDR2 SFDVKD. From the 5' RACE reads, TCRdb called clonotypes with MiXCR, one entry per CDR3 protein. The sample shows 90,000 to 130,000 distinct CDR3 sequences, 15% to 20% of them seen only once. The sequence was obtained from a man aged 18 to 29 who had mild COVID-19 (a few samples of this study predate the infection). Cell type and time point are not known. The J gene is TRBJ2-1, the V gene TRBV24-1; no clear D. What was sequenced was PBMCs or a T cell subset sorted from them (not recorded which). The CDR3 DNA reads as TGTGCCACACCCGGATCATTAGGGAATGAGCAGTTCTTC. Protein sequence: CATPGSLGNEQFF.